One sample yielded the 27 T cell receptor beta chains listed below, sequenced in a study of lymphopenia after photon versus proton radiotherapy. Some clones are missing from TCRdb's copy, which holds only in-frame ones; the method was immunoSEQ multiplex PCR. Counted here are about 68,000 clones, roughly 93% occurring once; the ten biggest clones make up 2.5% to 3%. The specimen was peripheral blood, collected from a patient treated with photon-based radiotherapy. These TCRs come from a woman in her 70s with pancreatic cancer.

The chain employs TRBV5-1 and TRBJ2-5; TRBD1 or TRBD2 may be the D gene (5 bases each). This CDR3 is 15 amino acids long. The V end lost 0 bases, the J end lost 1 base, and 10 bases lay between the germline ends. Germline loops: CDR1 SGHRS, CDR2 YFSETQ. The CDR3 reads CASSLAPGPQETQYF. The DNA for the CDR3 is TGCGCCAGCAGCTTGGCCCCGGGACCCCAAGAGACCCAGTACTTC. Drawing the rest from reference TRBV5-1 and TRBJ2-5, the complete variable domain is KAGVTQTPRYLIKTRGQQVTLSCSPISGHRSVSWYQQTPGQGLQFLFEYFSETQRNKGNFPGRFSGRQFSNSRSEMNVSTLELGDSALYLCASSLAPGPQETQYFGPGTRLLVL.

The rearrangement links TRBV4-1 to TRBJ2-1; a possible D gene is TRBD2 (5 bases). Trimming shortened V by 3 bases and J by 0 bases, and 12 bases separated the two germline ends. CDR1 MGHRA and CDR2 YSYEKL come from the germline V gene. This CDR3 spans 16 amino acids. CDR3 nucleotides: TGCGCCAGCAGCCAGGCGGGCATAGGCTCCTACAATGAGCAGTTCTTC. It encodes CASSQAGIGSYNEQFF.

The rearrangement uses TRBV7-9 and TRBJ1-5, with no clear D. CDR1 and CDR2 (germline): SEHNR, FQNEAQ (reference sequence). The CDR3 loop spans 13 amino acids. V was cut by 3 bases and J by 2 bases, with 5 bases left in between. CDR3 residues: CASSLTGNQPQHF. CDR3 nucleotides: TGTGCCAGCAGCTTGACGGGCAATCAGCCCCAGCATTTT.

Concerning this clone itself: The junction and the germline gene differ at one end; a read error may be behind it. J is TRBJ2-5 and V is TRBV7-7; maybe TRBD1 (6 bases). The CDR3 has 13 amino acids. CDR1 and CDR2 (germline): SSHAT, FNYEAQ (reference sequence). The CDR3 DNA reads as TGTGCTAGCAGCTCCGACAGGCAAGAGACCCAGTACTTC. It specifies CASSSDRQETQYF.

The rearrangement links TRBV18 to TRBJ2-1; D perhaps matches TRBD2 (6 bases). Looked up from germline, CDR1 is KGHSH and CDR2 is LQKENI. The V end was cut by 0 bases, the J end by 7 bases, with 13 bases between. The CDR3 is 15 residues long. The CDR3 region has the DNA TGTGCCAGCTCACCACCGATGGAGGGCTATAATGAGCAGTTCTTC. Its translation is CASSPPMEGYNEQFF.

CDR3 loop: CASSLAESYNEQFF. The CDR3 bases are TGTGCCAGCAGTTTGGCAGAGTCCTACAATGAGCAGTTCTTC. This rearrangement joins TRBV28 to TRBJ2-1, with unresolved D. Germline V gene data show CDR1 as MDHEN and CDR2 as SYDVKM. The length of the CDR3 is 14 residues. Trimming pared 3 bases from V and 1 base from J, leaving 7 bases between.

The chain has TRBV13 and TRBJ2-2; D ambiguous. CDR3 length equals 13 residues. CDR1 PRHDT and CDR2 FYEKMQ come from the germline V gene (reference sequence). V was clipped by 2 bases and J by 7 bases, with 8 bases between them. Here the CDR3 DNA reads TGTGCCAGCAGCTTATCGCAGGTCGGGGAGCTGTTTTTT. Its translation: CASSLSQVGELFF.

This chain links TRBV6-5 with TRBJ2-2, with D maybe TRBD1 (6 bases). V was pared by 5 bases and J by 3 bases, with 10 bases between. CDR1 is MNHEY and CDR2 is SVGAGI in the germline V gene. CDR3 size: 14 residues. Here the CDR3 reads CASSAQGYTGELFF. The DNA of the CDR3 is TGTGCCAGCAGTGCACAGGGTTACACCGGGGAGCTGTTTTTT.

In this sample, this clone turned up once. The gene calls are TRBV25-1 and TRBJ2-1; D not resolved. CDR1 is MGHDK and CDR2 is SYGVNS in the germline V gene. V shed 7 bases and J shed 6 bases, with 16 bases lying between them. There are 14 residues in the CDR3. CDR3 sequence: CASTPTGAGNEQFF. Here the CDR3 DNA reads TGTGCCAGCACCCCAACTGGCGCCGGCAATGAGCAGTTCTTC.

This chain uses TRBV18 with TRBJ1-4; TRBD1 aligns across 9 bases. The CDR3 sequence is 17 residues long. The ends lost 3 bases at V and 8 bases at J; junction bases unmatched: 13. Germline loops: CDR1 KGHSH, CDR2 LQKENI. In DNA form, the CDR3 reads TGTGCCAGCTCACCTCCATACGGCGGGACAGGGAGAGAAAAACTGTTTTTT. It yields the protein CASSPPYGGTGREKLFF. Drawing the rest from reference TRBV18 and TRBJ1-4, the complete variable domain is NAGVMQNPRHLVRRRGQEARLRCSPMKGHSHVYWYRQLPEEGLKFMVYLQKENIIDESGMPKERFSAEFPKEGPSILRIQQVVRGDSAAYFCASSPPYGGTGREKLFFGSGTQLSVL.

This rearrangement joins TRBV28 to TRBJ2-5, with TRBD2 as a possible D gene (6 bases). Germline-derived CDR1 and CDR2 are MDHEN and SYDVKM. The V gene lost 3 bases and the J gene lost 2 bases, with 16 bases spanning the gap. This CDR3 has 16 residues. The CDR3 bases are TGTGCCAGCAGTTTCCGCGCGAAGGGGAGGCAAGAGACCCAGTACTTC. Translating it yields CASSFRAKGRQETQYF.

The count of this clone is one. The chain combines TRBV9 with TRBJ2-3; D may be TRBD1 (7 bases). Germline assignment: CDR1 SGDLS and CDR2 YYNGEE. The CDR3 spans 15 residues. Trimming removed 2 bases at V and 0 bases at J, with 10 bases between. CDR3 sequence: CASSVSGGSTDTQYF. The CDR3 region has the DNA TGTGCCAGCAGCGTTTCAGGGGGGAGCACAGATACGCAGTATTTT.

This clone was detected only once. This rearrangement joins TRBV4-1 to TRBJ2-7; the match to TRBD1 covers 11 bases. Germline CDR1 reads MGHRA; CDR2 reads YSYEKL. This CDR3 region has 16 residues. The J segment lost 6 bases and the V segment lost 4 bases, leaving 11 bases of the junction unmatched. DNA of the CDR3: TGCGCCAGCAGCCCACCCGGGACAGGGGGTTCCCGCGAGCAGTACTTC. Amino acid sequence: CASSPPGTGGSREQYF.

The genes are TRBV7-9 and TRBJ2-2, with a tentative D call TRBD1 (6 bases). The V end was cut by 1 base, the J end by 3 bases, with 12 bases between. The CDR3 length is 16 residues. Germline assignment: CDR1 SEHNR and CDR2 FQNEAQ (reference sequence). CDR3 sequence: CASSLGGQGYTGELFF. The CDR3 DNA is TGTGCCAGCAGCTTAGGGGGCCAGGGGTACACCGGGGAGCTGTTTTTT.

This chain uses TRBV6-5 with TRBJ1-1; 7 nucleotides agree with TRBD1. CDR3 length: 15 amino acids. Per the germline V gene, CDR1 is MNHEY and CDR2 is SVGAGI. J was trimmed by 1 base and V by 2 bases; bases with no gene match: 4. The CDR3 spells CASSYLGQKNTEAFF. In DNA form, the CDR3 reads TGTGCCAGCAGTTACCTGGGACAGAAGAACACTGAAGCTTTCTTT.

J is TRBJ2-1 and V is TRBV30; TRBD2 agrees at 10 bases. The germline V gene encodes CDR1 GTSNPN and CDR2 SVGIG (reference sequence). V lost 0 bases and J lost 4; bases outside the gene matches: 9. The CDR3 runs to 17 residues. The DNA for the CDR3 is TGTGCCTGGAGTGTAGCTAGCGGGAGCCCTACGTACAATGAGCAGTTCTTC. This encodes CAWSVASGSPTYNEQFF.

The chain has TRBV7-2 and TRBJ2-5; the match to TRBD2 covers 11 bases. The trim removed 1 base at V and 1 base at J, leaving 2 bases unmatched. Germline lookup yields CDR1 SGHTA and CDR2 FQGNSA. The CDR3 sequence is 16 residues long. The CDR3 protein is CASSLGTSGSQETQYF. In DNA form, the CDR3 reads TGTGCCAGCAGCTTAGGGACTAGCGGGTCCCAAGAGACCCAGTACTTC.

Here the CDR3 DNA reads TGTGCCAGCTGCTCCGAGGGGAACATTCAGTACTTC. It specifies CASCSEGNIQYF. The chain has TRBV6-6 and TRBJ2-4; D may be TRBD1 or TRBD2 (5 bases each). The CDR3 extends over 12 amino acids. Trimming cost V 8 bases and J 7 bases, with 12 bases left between them. Germline V gives CDR1 MNHNY, CDR2 SVGAGI (reference sequence).

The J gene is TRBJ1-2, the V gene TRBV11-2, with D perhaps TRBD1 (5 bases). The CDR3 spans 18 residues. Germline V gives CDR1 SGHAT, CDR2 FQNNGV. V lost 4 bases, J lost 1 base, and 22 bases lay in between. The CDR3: CASSSLRGVGSVNYGYTF. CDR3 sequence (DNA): TGTGCCAGCAGCTCACTGCGGGGGGTAGGGAGCGTTAACTATGGCTACACCTTC.

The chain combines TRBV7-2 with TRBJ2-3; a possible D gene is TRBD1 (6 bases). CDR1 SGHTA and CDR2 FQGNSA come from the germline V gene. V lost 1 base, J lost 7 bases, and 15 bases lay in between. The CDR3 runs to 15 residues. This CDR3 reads CASSLGGTSTYTQYF. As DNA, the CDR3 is TGTGCCAGCAGCTTAGGGGGGACAAGTACGTATACGCAGTATTTT. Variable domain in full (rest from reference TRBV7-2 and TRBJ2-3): GAGVSQSPSNKVTEKGKDVELRCDPISGHTALYWYRQSLGQGLEFLIYFQGNSAPDKSGLPSDRFSAERTGGSVSTLTIQRTQQEDSAVYLCASSLGGTSTYTQYFGPGTRLTVL.

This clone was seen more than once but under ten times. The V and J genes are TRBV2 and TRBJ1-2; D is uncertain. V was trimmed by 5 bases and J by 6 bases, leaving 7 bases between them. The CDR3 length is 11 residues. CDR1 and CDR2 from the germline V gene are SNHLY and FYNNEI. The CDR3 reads CASSRVDGYTF. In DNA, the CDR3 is TGTGCCAGCAGTAGGGTGGATGGCTACACCTTC.

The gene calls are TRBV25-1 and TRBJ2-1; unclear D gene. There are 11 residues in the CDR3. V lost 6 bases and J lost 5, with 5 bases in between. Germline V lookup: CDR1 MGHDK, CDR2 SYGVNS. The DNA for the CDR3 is TGTGCCAGCAGGATTCACAATGAGCAGTTCTTC. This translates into CASRIHNEQFF.

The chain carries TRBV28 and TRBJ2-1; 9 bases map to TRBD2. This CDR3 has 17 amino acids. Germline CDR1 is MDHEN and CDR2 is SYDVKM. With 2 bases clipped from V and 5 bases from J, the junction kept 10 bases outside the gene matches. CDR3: CASSLRTTSGLNNEQFF. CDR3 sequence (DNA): TGTGCCAGCAGTTTACGGACGACTAGCGGCCTTAACAATGAGCAGTTCTTC.

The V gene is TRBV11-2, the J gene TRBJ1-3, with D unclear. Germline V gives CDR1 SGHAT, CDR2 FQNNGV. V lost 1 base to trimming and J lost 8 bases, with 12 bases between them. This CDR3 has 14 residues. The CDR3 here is CASSLVGSWHTIYF. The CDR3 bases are TGTGCCAGCAGCTTAGTAGGTAGCTGGCACACCATATATTTT.

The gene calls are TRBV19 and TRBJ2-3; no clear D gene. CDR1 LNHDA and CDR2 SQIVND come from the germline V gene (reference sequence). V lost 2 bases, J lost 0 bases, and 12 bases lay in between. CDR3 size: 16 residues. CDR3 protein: CASSINRVYSTDTQYF. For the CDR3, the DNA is TGTGCCAGTAGTATAAACCGGGTCTATAGCACAGATACGCAGTATTTT. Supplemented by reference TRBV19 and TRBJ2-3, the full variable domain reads DGGITQSPKYLFRKEGQNVTLSCEQNLNHDAMYWYRQDPGQGLRLIYYSQIVNDFQKGDIAEGYSVSREKKESFPLTVTSAQKNPTAFYLCASSINRVYSTDTQYFGPGTRLTVL.

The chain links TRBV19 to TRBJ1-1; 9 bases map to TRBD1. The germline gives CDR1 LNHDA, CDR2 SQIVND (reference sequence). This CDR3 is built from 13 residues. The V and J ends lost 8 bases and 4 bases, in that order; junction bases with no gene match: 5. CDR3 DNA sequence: TGTGCCAGTTCTACAGGGGGCATCACTGAAGCTTTCTTT. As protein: CASSTGGITEAFF.

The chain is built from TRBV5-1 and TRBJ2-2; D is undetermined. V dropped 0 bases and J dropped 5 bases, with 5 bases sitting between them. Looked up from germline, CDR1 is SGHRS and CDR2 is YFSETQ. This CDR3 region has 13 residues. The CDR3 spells CASSLVGTGELFF. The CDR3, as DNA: TGCGCCAGCAGCTTGGTCGGAACCGGGGAGCTGTTTTTT. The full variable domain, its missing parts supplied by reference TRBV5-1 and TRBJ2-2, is KAGVTQTPRYLIKTRGQQVTLSCSPISGHRSVSWYQQTPGQGLQFLFEYFSETQRNKGNFPGRFSGRQFSNSRSEMNVSTLELGDSALYLCASSLVGTGELFFGEGSRLTVL.